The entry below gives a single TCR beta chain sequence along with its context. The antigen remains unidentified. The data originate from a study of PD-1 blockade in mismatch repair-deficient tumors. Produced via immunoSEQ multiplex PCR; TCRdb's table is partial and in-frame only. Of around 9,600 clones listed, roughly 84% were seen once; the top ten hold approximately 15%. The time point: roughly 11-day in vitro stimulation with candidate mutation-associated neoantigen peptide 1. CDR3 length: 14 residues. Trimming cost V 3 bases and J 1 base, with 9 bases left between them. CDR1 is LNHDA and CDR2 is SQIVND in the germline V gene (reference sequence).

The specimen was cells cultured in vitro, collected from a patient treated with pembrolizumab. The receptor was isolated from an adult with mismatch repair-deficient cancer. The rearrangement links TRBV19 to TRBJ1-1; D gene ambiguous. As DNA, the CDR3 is TGTGCCAGTAGTATGGTGGCGGCGAACACTGAAGCTTTCTTT. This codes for CASSMVAANTEAFF.